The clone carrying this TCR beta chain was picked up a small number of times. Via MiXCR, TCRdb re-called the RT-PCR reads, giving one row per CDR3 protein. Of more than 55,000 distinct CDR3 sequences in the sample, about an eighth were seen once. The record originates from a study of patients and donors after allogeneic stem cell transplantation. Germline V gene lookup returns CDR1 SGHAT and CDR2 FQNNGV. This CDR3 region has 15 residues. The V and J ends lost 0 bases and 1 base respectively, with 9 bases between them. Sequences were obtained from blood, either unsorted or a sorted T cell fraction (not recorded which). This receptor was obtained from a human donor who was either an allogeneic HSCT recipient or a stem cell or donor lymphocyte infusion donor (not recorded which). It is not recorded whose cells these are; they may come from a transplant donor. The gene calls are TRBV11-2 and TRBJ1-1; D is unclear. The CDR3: CASSLEVTPNTEAFF. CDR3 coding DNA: TGTGCCAGCAGCTTAGAAGTTACTCCGAACACTGAAGCTTTCTTT.